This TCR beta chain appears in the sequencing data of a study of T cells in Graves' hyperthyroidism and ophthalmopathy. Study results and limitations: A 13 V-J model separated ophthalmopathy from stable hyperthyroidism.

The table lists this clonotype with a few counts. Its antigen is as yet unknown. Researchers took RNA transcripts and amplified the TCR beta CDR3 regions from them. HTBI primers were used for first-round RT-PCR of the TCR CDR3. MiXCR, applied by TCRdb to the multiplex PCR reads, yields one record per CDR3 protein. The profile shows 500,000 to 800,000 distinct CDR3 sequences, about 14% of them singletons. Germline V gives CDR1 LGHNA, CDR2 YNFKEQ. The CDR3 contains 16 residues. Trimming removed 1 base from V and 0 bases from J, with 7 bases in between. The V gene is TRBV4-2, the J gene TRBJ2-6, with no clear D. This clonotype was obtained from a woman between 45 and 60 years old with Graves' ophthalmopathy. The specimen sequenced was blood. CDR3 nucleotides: TGTGCCAGCAGCCAAGCTTCGAGCTCTGGGGCCAACGTCCTGACTTTC. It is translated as CASSQASSSGANVLTF.